This entry lists 8 T cell receptor beta chains sequenced from one sample in a study of early T cells in non-severe SARS-CoV-2 infection. In TCRdb, the 5' RACE reads were re-called with MiXCR into one record per CDR3 protein. The table includes fewer than 55,000 distinct CDR3 sequences, 5.5% to 7.5% detected once. Sequenced material: whole blood, taken at baseline. These receptors all come from an adult who was a healthcare worker with PCR-confirmed SARS-CoV-2 infection or an uninfected control (not recorded which).

This clonotype occurred a few times. This chain links TRBV7-9 with TRBJ2-3; 9 nucleotides agree with TRBD2. CDR3 length: 16 residues. Germline V CDR1 and CDR2: SEHNR, FQNEAQ (reference sequence). The V segment lost 5 bases and the J segment 0 bases; nucleotides outside the gene matches: 6. As DNA, the CDR3 is TGTGCCAGCAGCCCGGGACTAGCAGCCAGCACAGATACGCAGTATTTT. This translates into CASSPGLAASTDTQYF.

The table lists this clonotype with many counts. V usage is TRBV5-1 and J usage is TRBJ2-2; the D is unclear. V lost 2 bases and J lost 6, with 14 bases in between. The CDR3 is 15 residues long. Germline CDR1 SGHRS, CDR2 YFSETQ. The CDR3 protein is CASSFGIQSAGELFF. The CDR3 DNA reads TGCGCCAGCAGCTTTGGGATCCAGAGTGCCGGGGAGCTGTTTTTT.

This clonotype has just a few counts. The CDR3 region is CASRGTQSYYEQYF. Here the CDR3 DNA reads TGTGCCAGCAGGGGGACACAGAGTTATTACGAGCAGTACTTC. The chain employs TRBV12-3 or TRBV12-4 and TRBJ2-7; D possibly corresponds to TRBD1 (6 bases). Trimming removed 6 bases at V and 4 bases at J, with 16 bases between. This CDR3 region has 14 residues.

The chain couples TRBV14 to TRBJ2-1; 7 bases fit TRBD1. J gave up 2 bases and V 6 bases, and 4 bases lay outside the gene matches. Germline V gene lookup returns CDR1 SGHDN and CDR2 FVKESK. The CDR3 totals 14 residues. In DNA form, the CDR3 reads TGTGCCAGCAGTGAGACAGGGACCTACAATGAGCAGTTCTTC. This translates into CASSETGTYNEQFF.

V gene TRBV29-1 combines with J gene TRBJ2-5; D uncertain. Trimming shortened V by 5 bases and J by 4 bases, and 8 bases separated the two germline ends. This CDR3 has 11 residues. CDR1 is SQVTM and CDR2 is ANQGSEA in the germline V gene. Written as DNA, the CDR3 is TGCAGCGTTCATGAGGTAGAGACCCAGTACTTC. As protein: CSVHEVETQYF.

As for this clonotype: In this CDR3 the conserved last residue, phenylalanine or tryptophan, is missing, so a read error is likely. The rearrangement joins TRBV11-2 to TRBJ1-1, with D possibly TRBD1 on 6 matching bases. From germline, CDR1 is SGHAT and CDR2 FQNNGV. The CDR3 is 15 amino acids. Trimming pared 5 bases from V and 0 bases from J, leaving 13 bases between. CDR3 residues: CASSPPGHLNTEAFS. As DNA, the CDR3 is TGTGCCAGCAGCCCGCCGGGACACCTGAACACTGAAGCTTTCTCT.

This clonotype has ten or more counts. This sequence joins TRBV20-1 and TRBJ2-7, with 9 nucleotides matching TRBD1. The ends lost 6 bases at V and 5 bases at J; junction bases unmatched: 11. The CDR3 covers 14 residues. Per germline, CDR1 DFQATT and CDR2 SNEGSKA (reference sequence). The CDR3 DNA is TGCAGTGCCCATGGGGGACAGGGTGTTCACGAGCAGTACTTC. This sequence encodes CSAHGGQGVHEQYF.

This chain links TRBV19 with TRBJ2-7; D not resolved. Germline V CDR1 and CDR2: LNHDA, SQIVND (reference sequence). The CDR3 sequence is 17 residues long. Trimming stripped 2 bases from V and 2 bases from J, with 19 bases between. The CDR3 is CASSIKLRQDFPYEQYF. DNA of the CDR3: TGTGCCAGTAGTATAAAGCTGCGTCAGGATTTTCCCTACGAGCAGTACTTC.